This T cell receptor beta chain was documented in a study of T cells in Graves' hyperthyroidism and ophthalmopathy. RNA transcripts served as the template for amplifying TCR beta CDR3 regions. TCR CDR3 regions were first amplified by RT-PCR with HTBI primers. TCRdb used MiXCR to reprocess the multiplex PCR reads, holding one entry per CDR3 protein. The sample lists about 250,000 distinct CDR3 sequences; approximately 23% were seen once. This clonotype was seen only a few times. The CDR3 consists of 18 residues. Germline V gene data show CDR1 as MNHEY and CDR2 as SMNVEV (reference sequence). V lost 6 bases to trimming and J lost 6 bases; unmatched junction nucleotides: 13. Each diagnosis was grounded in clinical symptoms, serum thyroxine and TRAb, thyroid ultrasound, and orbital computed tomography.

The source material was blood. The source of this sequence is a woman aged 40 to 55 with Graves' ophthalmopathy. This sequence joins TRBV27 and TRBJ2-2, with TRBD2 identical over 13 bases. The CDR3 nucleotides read TGTGCCAGCAGCTCAAGAGAGCCGGGACTAGCGGGATCCGGGGAGCTGTTTTTT. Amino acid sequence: CASSSREPGLAGSGELFF.